This T cell receptor beta chain was identified during a study of siplizumab effects on memory and regulatory T cells. Study results and caveats: Significant reduction of alloreactive sequences traceable to unstimulated CD4+ memory cells was observed with siplizumab. Treatment with siplizumab left mappable alloreactive CD4+ clones averaging roughly 70% Treg-derived, compared with about 27% in controls. No functional test confirmed suppression by proliferating siplizumab-culture Tregs.

The assay covered around 9.1 x 10^4 TCR templates per sample. Only in-frame clones appear in the TCRdb table, and some are missing; sequencing was by immunoSEQ multiplex PCR. The data contain about 46,000 clones, about 94% of them singletons. Regarding this clone: Its antigen is unknown.

Germline V gives CDR1 SGDLS, CDR2 YYNGEE. V gave up 0 bases and J gave up 4 bases, with 8 bases separating them. The CDR3 extends over 14 amino acids. The sequenced sample was CD8+ T cells sorted from blood. This sequence was found in a human donor in good health. The chain recombines TRBV9 with TRBJ1-5, with D hard to call. The CDR3 DNA reads as TGTGCCAGCAGCGTAGGGACCGAAAATCAGCCCCAGCATTTT. Amino acids: CASSVGTENQPQHF.